This T cell receptor (beta chain) was sequenced in a study of shared clonotypes between healthy human individuals. The assay was immunoSEQ multiplex PCR, and TCRdb's table has in-frame clones only and misses some. The repertoire holds millions of clones, with more than 85% as singletons. Germline V gene lookup returns CDR1 SGHVS and CDR2 FQNEAQ. The CDR3 contains 14 residues. The ends were cut back, 5 bases at V and 3 bases at J, with 10 bases in the middle. Sequencing was performed on naive CD4+ T cells from PBMCs. Subset defined: CD45RA+ positively selected. The V gene is TRBV7-8, the J gene TRBJ1-4; D is unclear. This receptor was taken from a man younger than 35 in good health. Some clones in this sample may be carry-over from other donors' samples. In DNA, the CDR3 is TGTGCCAGCAGCGGCGGGCTATCTAATGAAAAACTGTTTTTT. This gives the protein CASSGGLSNEKLFF. Full variable domain (missing parts from reference TRBV7-8 and TRBJ1-4): GAGVSQSPRYKVAKRGQDVALRCDPISGHVSLFWYQQALGQGPEFLTYFQNEAQLDKSGLPSDRFFAERPEGSVSTLKIQRTQQEDSAVYLCASSGGLSNEKLFFGSGTQLSVL.